What follows are 15 T cell receptor beta chains derived from one specimen sequenced in a study of T cells in Graves' hyperthyroidism and ophthalmopathy. Regions amplified from RNA transcripts were the TCR beta CDR3 regions. HTBI primers were the set used in a first-round RT-PCR of the TCR CDR3. One entry per CDR3 protein results from TCRdb running MiXCR on the multiplex PCR reads. Of about 610,000 distinct CDR3 sequences detected, about a sixth appear once; the ten largest clones hold less than 3.5%. Sequenced material: blood. These receptor sequences come from a woman aged 40 to 50 with Graves' ophthalmopathy.

This clonotype was seen only a few times. The genes are TRBV3-1 and TRBJ2-1, with 11 bases lining up with TRBD2. This CDR3 has 18 residues. Per germline, CDR1 LGHDT and CDR2 YNNKEL (reference sequence). With 0 bases clipped from V and 6 bases from J, the junction kept 10 bases outside the gene matches. The CDR3 loop reads CASSQEVTSGIPGNEQFF. The CDR3 coding sequence is TGTGCCAGCAGCCAAGAGGTGACTAGCGGGATTCCGGGCAATGAGCAGTTCTTC.

The chain links TRBV28 to TRBJ1-3; D unresolved. Germline CDR1 MDHEN, CDR2 SYDVKM. Between the trimmed V and J ends, which lost 5 bases and 4 bases, there was a span of 15 bases. This CDR3 is built from 15 residues. In DNA form, the CDR3 reads TGTGCCAGCAGTACACGGGCTCTTGGGGGAAACACCATATATTTT. The encoded protein is CASSTRALGGNTIYF.

This clonotype was observed at least ten times. The chain links TRBV20-1 to TRBJ2-1; D is possibly TRBD1 or TRBD2 (5 bases each). The germline CDR1 and CDR2 sequences are DFQATT and SNEGSKA (reference sequence). Between the trimmed V and J ends, which lost 7 bases and 0 bases, there was a span of 13 bases. The CDR3 has 14 residues. In nucleotides, the CDR3 is TGCAGTGGATGGGACCCAGCCTCCTACAATGAGCAGTTCTTC. Translating it yields CSGWDPASYNEQFF.

This clonotype was seen more than once but under ten times. This chain uses TRBV18 with TRBJ2-1; D unclear. The CDR3 is 16 residues long. CDR1 is KGHSH, CDR2 LQKENI, per germline. With 6 bases removed from V and 7 bases from J, the gap between germline ends came to 22 bases. CDR3 in amino acids: CASSSNVGISTNEQFF. The DNA of the CDR3 is TGTGCCAGCTCTAGCAATGTGGGAATCAGTACGAATGAGCAGTTCTTC.

The V and J genes are TRBV27 and TRBJ2-7; tentatively, D is TRBD1 (5 bases). CDR1 is MNHEY and CDR2 is SMNVEV in the germline V gene (reference sequence). V lost 10 bases and J lost 4, with 23 bases in between. There are 15 residues in the CDR3. CDR3 sequence: CAKPTARTPNYEQYF. The CDR3 region has the DNA TGTGCCAAACCGACAGCTAGAACGCCTAATTACGAGCAGTACTTC.

This clonotype came up a few times. This chain uses TRBV5-1 with TRBJ1-6; no reliable D call. V lost 3 bases and J 0 bases, leaving 7 bases between the germline ends. CDR1 and CDR2 from the germline V gene are SGHRS and YFSETQ. This CDR3 contains 15 residues. Written as DNA, the CDR3 is TGCGCCAGCAGCTACACGAGCTCCTATAATTCACCCCTCCACTTT. Residues: CASSYTSSYNSPLHF. Combining the CDR3 with reference TRBV5-1 and TRBJ1-6 gives the whole variable domain KAGVTQTPRYLIKTRGQQVTLSCSPISGHRSVSWYQQTPGQGLQFLFEYFSETQRNKGNFPGRFSGRQFSNSRSEMNVSTLELGDSALYLCASSYTSSYNSPLHFGNGTRLTVT.

This clonotype has ten or more counts. The chain combines TRBV20-1 with TRBJ2-7; 11 positions match TRBD2. The J segment lost 6 bases and the V segment lost 5 bases, leaving 15 bases of the junction unmatched. From germline, CDR1 is DFQATT and CDR2 SNEGSKA (reference sequence). The CDR3 has 16 amino acids. CDR3 bases: TGCAGTGCTCGATTTTTTACGACTAGCGGGATCGGCGAGCAGTACTTC. Protein product: CSARFFTTSGIGEQYF.

This clonotype was counted a few times. The V and J genes are TRBV19 and TRBJ1-4; 7 nucleotides align to TRBD1. This CDR3 comprises 15 residues. V lost 8 bases to trimming and J lost 7 bases; unmatched junction nucleotides: 13. CDR1 LNHDA and CDR2 SQIVND come from the germline V gene (reference sequence). The CDR3 DNA reads TGTGCCAGTCGTGACAGGGACCCACTGGTTGAAAAACTGTTTTTT. Translating gives CASRDRDPLVEKLFF.

The rearrangement joins TRBV30 to TRBJ2-3; the D gene could be TRBD1 or TRBD2 (6 bases each). CDR1 and CDR2 (germline): GTSNPN, SVGIG (reference sequence). V dropped 4 bases and J dropped 2 bases, with 13 bases sitting between them. The CDR3 contains 14 residues. This CDR3 is CAWTIGGPTDTQYF. CDR3 DNA sequence: TGTGCCTGGACCATTGGGGGGCCCACAGATACGCAGTATTTT.

The J gene is TRBJ1-2, the V gene TRBV9, with TRBD1 matching over 7 bases. This CDR3 has 14 residues. Trimming took 3 bases from V and 2 from J; bases not matched to a gene: 4. Per germline, CDR1 SGDLS and CDR2 YYNGEE. The CDR3 loop reads CASSGWTGNYGYTF. The CDR3 DNA reads as TGTGCCAGCAGCGGCTGGACAGGAAACTATGGCTACACCTTC.

CDR3 region: CASTQRGAGHHAGANVLTF. The DNA for the CDR3 is TGTGCCAGCACTCAACGAGGGGCAGGGCATCATGCTGGGGCCAACGTCCTGACTTTC. V and J are TRBV6-1 and TRBJ2-6, with D possibly called TRBD1 or TRBD2 (5 bases each). Deletions cut 7 bases from V and 2 bases from J, with 24 bases between. Germline V gives CDR1 MNHNS, CDR2 SASEGT. The CDR3 is made up of 19 amino acids.

This chain connects TRBV6-1 to TRBJ2-5, with TRBD2 matching over 10 bases. Germline lookup yields CDR1 MNHNS and CDR2 SASEGT. CDR3 size: 14 residues. The V segment lost 3 bases and the J segment 3 bases; nucleotides outside the gene matches: 1. The CDR3 DNA follows: TGTGCCAGCAGTGAGCTAGCGGGAGAAGAGACCCAGTACTTC. Protein sequence: CASSELAGEETQYF.

The table lists this clonotype with many counts. V is TRBV20-1 and J is TRBJ2-1, with 8 bases aligning to TRBD2. CDR1 is DFQATT, CDR2 SNEGSKA, per germline (reference sequence). V lost 3 bases, J lost 6 bases, and 7 bases stayed unmatched. CDR3 length equals 14 residues. CDR3 in amino acids: CSASRVAGPNEQFF. In nucleotides, the CDR3 is TGCAGTGCTAGTAGGGTAGCGGGGCCCAATGAGCAGTTCTTC.

In its sample, this clonotype was seen many times. The chain couples TRBV7-8 to TRBJ2-1, with 10 bases aligning to TRBD2. V trimming: 2 bases; J trimming: 8 bases; junction bases outside the gene matches: 9. The CDR3 length is 16 residues. Germline CDR1 is SGHVS and CDR2 is FQNEAQ. The CDR3 nucleotides read TGTGCCAGCAGCTTATGGCCTAGCGGGAGAGTCGATGAGCAGTTCTTC. It encodes CASSLWPSGRVDEQFF.

This clonotype has a count of ten or more. The V call is TRBV28, the J call TRBJ2-1; D is undetermined. The ends were cut back, 3 bases at V and 9 bases at J, with 12 bases in the middle. The CDR3 is 13 residues long. Germline V lookup: CDR1 MDHEN, CDR2 SYDVKM. The CDR3 loop reads CASSFGTRVEQFF. CDR3 in DNA: TGTGCCAGCAGTTTCGGTACGCGCGTTGAGCAGTTCTTC.